Listed here is a single TCR beta chain. This clonotype was detected only a few times. Its recognized antigen is unknown. Qualities for individual bases were not recorded, and no much larger clone is one base off. Libraries were constructed by 5' RACE. Sequencing took place on an Illumina HiSeq 2000. A universal primer binding site was introduced by template switching, and a unique molecular identifier was present in the final cDNA, enabling accurate counting of TCR cDNA molecules. Specific primers in the conserved constant-segment region were used to synthesize first-strand cDNA for TCR alpha and beta chains. To control for contamination, each cDNA library was double barcoded with a SMART-Mk sample barcode plus Illumina barcodes. TruSeq adapter sequences along with Illumina sample barcodes were introduced in two successive PCR steps. The Illumina HiSeq platform was used with custom primers to sequence TCR alpha and beta cDNA libraries. The study's processing was this. MiGEC processed the raw reads to extract unique molecular identifiers, while MiXCR was used to determine the CDR3 positions. Recombination models were inferred per individual with the repgenHMM and IGoR tools using an EM algorithm. Shared clonotype analysis was performed with the tcR package in R, normalizing sharing by the product of cloneset sizes. To study raw recombination without the effects of thymic and clonal selection, out-of-frame nonproductive sequences were analyzed. TCRdb itself trimmed the public reads at Q25 with fastp, ran MiXCR and retained productive beta chains. Identical CDR3 protein sequences are pooled into one entry, listed with their most common genes and DNA. TCRdb, rather than the study authors, made the V and J calls. This sample lists about 100,000 distinct CDR3 sequences; roughly 6% were detected once. Of the sample, approximately 12% falls within the top ten clones.

These data are taken from a study of identical twins (TCRdb year 2016). General notes on the study: TCR alpha and beta repertoires from monozygotic twins, unrelated adults of various ages and cord blood were deep-sequenced to test whether fetal clonotypes persist. To rule out contamination, the twin experiments were replicated at different times with different library preparation protocols. Overall study results and their limits: Invariant T cells such as MAIT and iNKT could partly confound zero-insertion analyses, though diverse VJ usage argued against this for most clonotypes. Conclusions relied on cross-sectional statistical analysis, since the same donors could not be followed over many years. Compared with coincidental sharing between unrelated individuals, out-of-frame TCR alpha sequences shared between twins had an excess of sequences with low generation probability. In monozygotic twins, out-of-frame TCR alpha sharing was systematically underestimated by recombination models, although the models agreed with sharing between unrelated individuals. A weaker excess of twin sharing was found in beta out-of-frame sequences because the signal-to-noise ratio was lowered by fewer shared sequences. Abundant cord blood beta clonotypes carried fewer insertions; young adult naive repertoires showed a weaker similar trend, while memory repertoires showed none.

Inclusive of the bounding cysteine and phenylalanine, the CDR3 is 14 residues long. Kept here is only the CDR3 DNA, which spans 42 bases and is read in frame from base 1. Cut back by 5 bases and 0 bases, the V and J ends lie 11 bases apart. CDR1 SQVTM and CDR2 ANQGSEA were looked up in the germline V gene. Every donor in the study was a healthy Caucasian. Using Miltenyi CD45RO+ enrichment and human naive T-cell isolation kits, memory (CD45RO+) and naive T cells were isolated from PBMC. The sample taken for sequencing was memory T cells sorted from blood. This sample's cell subset or site label indicates: CD45RO+ enriched T cells. Recombination connected TRBV29-1 to TRBJ1-3, and the D gene may be TRBD1, 6 bases matching. The receptor's source is a woman aged 45-65 years in good health. The CDR3 amino acid sequence is: CSVKGGLSGNTIYF. Read as DNA, the sequence is TGCAGCGTTAAGGGGGGTCTCTCTGGAAACACCATATATTTT.